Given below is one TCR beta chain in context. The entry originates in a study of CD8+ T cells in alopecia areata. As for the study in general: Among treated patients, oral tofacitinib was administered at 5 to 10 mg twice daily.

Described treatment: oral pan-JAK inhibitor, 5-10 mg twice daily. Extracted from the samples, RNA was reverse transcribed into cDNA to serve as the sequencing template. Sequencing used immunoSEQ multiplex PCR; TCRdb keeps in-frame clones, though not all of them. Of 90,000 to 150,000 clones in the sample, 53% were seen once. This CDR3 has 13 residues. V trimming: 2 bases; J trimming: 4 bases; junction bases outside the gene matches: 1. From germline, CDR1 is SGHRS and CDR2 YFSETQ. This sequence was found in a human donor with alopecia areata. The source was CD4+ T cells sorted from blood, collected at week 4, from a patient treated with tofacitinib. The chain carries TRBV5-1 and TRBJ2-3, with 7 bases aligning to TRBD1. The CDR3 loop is CASSLGTADTQYF. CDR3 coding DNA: TGCGCCAGCAGCTTAGGGACAGCAGATACGCAGTATTTT.